This T cell receptor (beta chain) came from a study of radiotherapy plus CTLA-4 blockade in lung cancer. About the research overall: Objective responses were documented in about 20% of patients, with disease control in roughly 30%.

V dropped 1 base and J dropped 0 bases, with 7 bases sitting between them. There are 15 residues in the CDR3. Germline CDR1 reads MNHNS; CDR2 reads SASEGT. Using immunoSEQ multiplex PCR, the repertoire was profiled, and TCRdb retains in-frame clones only, with some absent. The sample contains some 94,000 clones, roughly four fifths of which appear only once. This TCR came from a human donor with non-small cell lung cancer that progressed on radiotherapy plus ipilimumab. The chain joins TRBV6-1 to TRBJ2-1; D call uncertain. This specimen consisted of peripheral blood, obtained from a patient treated with radiotherapy plus ipilimumab. This CDR3 is CASSEVLSSYNEQFF. As DNA, the CDR3 is TGTGCCAGCAGTGAAGTGTTGAGCTCCTACAATGAGCAGTTCTTC.